The 18 T cell receptor beta chains below all came from one sample that was sequenced in a study of T cell responses to AZD1222 COVID-19 vaccine. The repertoire was sequenced with immunoSEQ multiplex PCR; TCRdb's copy has only in-frame clones and lacks some. The sample consists of about 94,000 clones, 85% of them appearing once. Source: peripheral blood, taken 28 days after the second AZD1222 dose. These receptor sequences come from an adult who received the AZD1222 COVID-19 vaccine.

This clone was seen a few times. V usage is TRBV6-6 and J usage is TRBJ1-1; no definite D call. The CDR3 is made up of 14 amino acids. Germline V lookup: CDR1 MNHNY, CDR2 SVGAGI (reference sequence). The V and J ends lost 5 bases and 5 bases respectively, with 15 bases between them. CDR3 coding DNA: TGTGCCAGCAGTATCCCCCCGGGCGCGACTGAAGCTTTCTTT. Translated, it gives CASSIPPGATEAFF.

This chain's CDR3 is CASSPRQSNQPQHF. Here the CDR3 DNA reads TGTGCCAGCAGCCCTCGACAGAGCAATCAGCCCCAGCATTTT. The V and J genes are TRBV11-2 and TRBJ1-5; D is perhaps TRBD1 (5 bases). CDR1 is SGHAT and CDR2 is FQNNGV in the germline V gene. V was shortened by 5 bases and J by 1 base, with 9 bases between the two germline ends. The CDR3 covers 14 residues.

V usage is TRBV5-1 and J usage is TRBJ2-1, with a possible D match to TRBD2 (6 bases). Germline V CDR1 and CDR2: SGHRS, YFSETQ. This CDR3 comprises 14 residues. The V end was cut by 2 bases, the J end by 7 bases, with 13 bases between. The CDR3 here is CASSFEGGGNEQFF. DNA of the CDR3: TGCGCCAGCAGCTTTGAGGGAGGAGGGAATGAGCAGTTCTTC.

This chain connects TRBV11-3 to TRBJ1-1; D not resolved. V lost 1 base, J lost 0 bases, and 24 bases lay in between. Germline V gives CDR1 SGHNT, CDR2 YENEEA. The CDR3 runs 20 residues. CDR3 coding DNA: TGTGCCAGCAGCTTAGGTATCAGGTTCCAGTCCCTTGTTATGAACACTGAAGCTTTCTTT. Its protein is CASSLGIRFQSLVMNTEAFF.

This clone was detected once. This chain links TRBV6-2 or TRBV6-3 with TRBJ1-1; maybe TRBD1 (5 bases). CDR3 length: 14 amino acids. Trimming cost V 4 bases and J 2 bases, with 11 bases left between them. Germline lookup yields CDR1 MNHEY and CDR2 SVGEGT. The chain's CDR3 is CASSLWGINTEAFF. The DNA of the CDR3 is TGTGCCAGCAGTTTGTGGGGGATTAACACTGAAGCTTTCTTT.

This clone was recorded a few times. This rearrangement joins TRBV9 to TRBJ2-7; 9 nucleotides match TRBD2. Germline-derived CDR1 and CDR2 are SGDLS and YYNGEE. V was clipped by 4 bases and J by 6 bases; unmatched bases: 11. The CDR3 has 15 residues. The CDR3 DNA sequence: TGTGCCAGCAGCCGCAATCCGGGACTAGCTGGCGAGCAGTACTTC. It is translated as CASSRNPGLAGEQYF.

V and J are TRBV24-1 and TRBJ2-1; 8 bases map to TRBD2. The V and J ends lost 6 bases and 9 bases, in that order; junction bases with no gene match: 18. Germline CDR1 is KGHDR and CDR2 is SFDVKD. This CDR3 has 17 amino acids. Here the CDR3 reads CATSRDQAGLGMGEQFF. The CDR3 DNA sequence: TGTGCCACCAGTAGGGATCAAGCGGGACTAGGTATGGGTGAGCAGTTCTTC.

The chain employs TRBV4-1 and TRBJ2-4; a possible D gene is TRBD1 (5 bases). V dropped 1 base and J dropped 0 bases, with 13 bases sitting between them. This CDR3 region has 17 residues. Germline V gene data show CDR1 as MGHRA and CDR2 as YSYEKL. CDR3 DNA: TGCGCCAGCAGCCAAGGGGGCTTCCTACTAGCCAAAAACATTCAGTACTTC. It yields the protein CASSQGGFLLAKNIQYF.

This clone has only a few counts. The genes are TRBV3-1 (or the pseudogene TRBV3-2) and TRBJ1-4; D is possibly TRBD1 (5 bases). This CDR3 spans 13 amino acids. The V gene's germline CDR1 is LGHDT and CDR2 YNNKEL (reference sequence). V shed 6 bases and J shed 5 bases, with 10 bases lying between them. The CDR3 bases are TGTGCCAGCAGTCCTCAGGGAAATGAAAAACTGTTTTTT. This sequence encodes CASSPQGNEKLFF.

J is TRBJ2-3 and V is TRBV7-3; 8 bases map to TRBD2. Germline CDR1 SGHTA, CDR2 FQGTGA. The CDR3 runs to 15 residues. J lost 2 bases, V lost 5 bases, and 6 bases had no gene match. The CDR3 region is CASSQGLAPTDTQYF. The CDR3, as DNA: TGTGCCAGCAGCCAAGGACTAGCCCCCACAGATACGCAGTATTTT. The full variable domain, with the rest looked up from reference TRBV7-3 and TRBJ2-3, is GAGVSQTPSNKVTEKGKYVELRCDPISGHTALYWYRQSLGQGPEFLIYFQGTGAADDSGLPNDRFFAVRPEGSVSTLKIQRTERGDSAVYLCASSQGLAPTDTQYFGPGTRLTVL.

The chain recombines TRBV28 with TRBJ2-3, with 10 bases that match TRBD2. V lost 2 bases and J lost 4; bases outside the gene matches: 9. This CDR3 is 17 amino acids long. Germline CDR1 is MDHEN and CDR2 is SYDVKM. The CDR3 loop reads CASSLEKLAGTPDTQYF. Here the CDR3 DNA reads TGTGCCAGCAGTTTAGAGAAACTAGCGGGGACCCCAGATACGCAGTATTTT.

As DNA, the CDR3 is TGCGCCAGCAGCCAAGATCACGGGCCTGATACGCAGTATTTT. Translating it yields CASSQDHGPDTQYF. The V gene is TRBV4-3, the J gene TRBJ2-3; D unresolved. Germline CDR1 is LGHNA and CDR2 is YSLEER. This CDR3 region has 14 residues. V shed 0 bases and J shed 6 bases, with 10 bases lying between them.

V and J are TRBV28 and TRBJ2-1; no reliable D call. Germline V gene data show CDR1 as MDHEN and CDR2 as SYDVKM. Trimming shortened V by 5 bases and J by 8 bases, and 16 bases separated the two germline ends. This CDR3 is 14 amino acids long. CDR3 bases: TGTGCCAGCAGTCCTCTTAGTTCTGGCGATGAGCAGTTCTTC. Translation: CASSPLSSGDEQFF.

In nucleotides, the CDR3 is TGTGCCAGCAGCCTAATCGGGGGCTCCTCCTACAATGAGCAGTTCTTC. As protein: CASSLIGGSSYNEQFF. This chain joins TRBV14 and TRBJ2-1, with D perhaps being TRBD1 or TRBD2 (6 bases each). The CDR3 is 16 residues long. Trimming took 4 bases from V and 0 from J, leaving 13 bases between them. CDR1 SGHDN and CDR2 FVKESK come from the germline V gene.

The gene calls are TRBV5-5 and TRBJ2-1; TRBD2 matches 10 bases. The CDR3 sequence is 15 residues long. With 3 bases clipped from V and 8 bases from J, the junction kept 8 bases outside the gene matches. Germline assignment: CDR1 SGHKS and CDR2 YYEKEE (reference sequence). CDR3: CASSWGTSVAYEQFF. The CDR3, as DNA: TGTGCCAGCAGCTGGGGGACTAGCGTGGCCTATGAGCAGTTCTTC. The variable domain in full, completed from reference TRBV5-5 and TRBJ2-1, reads DAGVTQSPTHLIKTRGQQVTLRCSPISGHKSVSWYQQVLGQGPQFIFQYYEKEERGRGNFPDRFSARQFPNYSSELNVNALLLGDSALYLCASSWGTSVAYEQFFGPGTRLTVL.

This chain links TRBV4-1 with TRBJ1-5; TRBD1 is a possible D gene (5 bases). This CDR3 region has 14 residues. Germline V CDR1 and CDR2: MGHRA, YSYEKL. The V and J ends lost 3 bases and 7 bases respectively, with 13 bases between them. Here the CDR3 reads CASSHGGIEQPQHF. The CDR3 bases are TGCGCCAGCAGCCATGGGGGGATAGAACAGCCCCAGCATTTT.

This chain uses TRBV29-1 with TRBJ2-3, with TRBD1 matching 7 bases. V shed 5 bases and J 12 bases; nucleotides not matched to a gene: 5. Germline assignment: CDR1 SQVTM and CDR2 ANQGSEA. This CDR3 has 10 residues. CDR3 sequence (DNA): TGCAGCGTTTACGGGACAGAACAGTATTTT. Its protein is CSVYGTEQYF.

The genes are TRBV11-2 and TRBJ2-7; the D call may be TRBD1 or TRBD2 (6 bases each). The V gene lost 8 bases and the J gene lost 0 bases, with 17 bases spanning the gap. CDR3 length: 15 amino acids. Germline lookup yields CDR1 SGHAT and CDR2 FQNNGV. As DNA, the CDR3 is TGTGCCAGCGGCCCGGGGGCAGGGAGCTCCTACGAGCAGTACTTC. It codes for CASGPGAGSSYEQYF.